The 11 T cell receptor beta chains below were found in one sample sequenced in a study of chemoradiotherapy in HPV16-positive cancers. Profiled with immunoSEQ multiplex PCR; TCRdb holds only in-frame clones, not every one. The profile shows approximately 3,000 clones, 85% of them singletons. The sequences come from blood, collected from a patient who underwent chemoradiotherapy. These receptors came from a human donor with HPV-associated anogenital cancer.

V gene TRBV11-2 combines with J gene TRBJ2-6; D gene uncertain. This CDR3 has 16 residues. Germline CDR1 reads SGHAT; CDR2 reads FQNNGV. V lost 0 bases, J lost 1 base, and 7 bases lay in between. CDR3 residues: CASSLDGRSGANVLTF. The CDR3 DNA is TGTGCCAGCAGCTTAGACGGACGGTCTGGGGCCAACGTCCTGACTTTC.

This clone was detected only a few times. The gene calls are TRBV2 and TRBJ1-5; D perhaps matches TRBD1 (5 bases). Per the germline V gene, CDR1 is SNHLY and CDR2 is FYNNEI. The CDR3 is made up of 13 amino acids. Trimming cost V 2 bases and J 7 bases, with 9 bases left between them. DNA for the CDR3: TGTGCCAGCAGTGAACACGGGGGACAGCCCCAGCATTTT. Translation gives CASSEHGGQPQHF.

The chain links TRBV16 to TRBJ2-2; 7 bases map to TRBD1. V lost 7 bases, J lost 6 bases, and 8 bases stayed unmatched. The CDR3 has 14 amino acids. Germline V CDR1 and CDR2: KGHSY, FQNENV. DNA of the CDR3: TGTGCCAGCAACCGACAGGGTACGTCCGGGGAGCTGTTTTTT. As protein: CASNRQGTSGELFF.

This clone came up once. V usage is TRBV5-1 and J usage is TRBJ2-1; 10 bases line up with TRBD2. There are 14 residues in the CDR3. Trimming took 3 bases from V and 10 from J; bases not matched to a gene: 7. CDR1 SGHRS and CDR2 YFSETQ come from the germline V gene. The CDR3 spells CASSWGASGGEQFF. CDR3 sequence (DNA): TGCGCCAGCAGCTGGGGGGCTAGCGGGGGCGAGCAGTTCTTC. Combining the CDR3 with reference TRBV5-1 and TRBJ2-1 gives the whole variable domain KAGVTQTPRYLIKTRGQQVTLSCSPISGHRSVSWYQQTPGQGLQFLFEYFSETQRNKGNFPGRFSGRQFSNSRSEMNVSTLELGDSALYLCASSWGASGGEQFFGPGTRLTVL.

Here the CDR3 DNA reads TGTGCCAGCAGCTCCCCACCTAGGAGAACAGGAGGGCTTTCCTCCTACGAGCAGTACGTC. It codes for CASSSPPRRTGGLSSYEQYV. The chain recombines TRBV9 with TRBJ2-7; a possible D gene is TRBD2 (6 bases). Germline-derived CDR1 and CDR2 are SGDLS and YYNGEE. This CDR3 spans 20 amino acids. V lost 4 bases and J lost 0, with 29 bases in between.

The chain is built from TRBV6-1 and TRBJ2-5, with D unresolved. V was shortened by 5 bases and J by 5 bases, with 18 bases between the two germline ends. There are 15 residues in the CDR3. Germline CDR1 reads MNHNS; CDR2 reads SASEGT. The CDR3 nucleotides are TGTGCCAGCAGTACACTCTCCTCCCGGCAGGAGACCCAGTACTTC. As protein: CASSTLSSRQETQYF.

The V gene is TRBV21-1, the J gene TRBJ2-2. TRBV21-1 is a recognized pseudogene. The CDR3 length is 16 residues. The CDR3 DNA is TGTGCCAGCAGCAAATACATGAGGGACCGCACCGGGGAGCTGTTTTTT. The encoded protein is CASSKYMRDRTGELFF.

The chain is built from TRBV4-2 and TRBJ2-7, with TRBD1 matching over 9 bases. The germline CDR1 and CDR2 sequences are LGHNA and YNFKEQ. This CDR3 has 16 residues. V trimming: 1 base; J trimming: 5 bases; junction bases outside the gene matches: 9. The CDR3 is CASSQVGTGSFHEQYF. The CDR3 DNA follows: TGTGCCAGCAGCCAAGTTGGGACAGGGTCCTTTCACGAGCAGTACTTC.

V gene TRBV5-1 combines with J gene TRBJ2-1, with a possible D match to TRBD2 (5 bases). V gave up 1 base and J gave up 6 bases, with 14 bases separating them. The CDR3 runs 15 residues. CDR1 SGHRS and CDR2 YFSETQ come from the germline V gene. CDR3 loop: CASSLRPGDRNEQFF. As DNA, the CDR3 is TGCGCCAGCAGCTTGAGGCCCGGGGATCGCAATGAGCAGTTCTTC.

The chain couples TRBV25-1 to TRBJ1-1; unclear D gene. The CDR3 contains 14 residues. The germline V and J ends were trimmed by 2 bases and 6 bases, with 13 bases remaining between them. Germline values: CDR1 MGHDK, CDR2 SYGVNS. The CDR3 DNA sequence: TGTGCCAGCAGTGAACTCCGGGCAGGAGCTGAAGCTTTCTTT. It encodes CASSELRAGAEAFF.

The CDR3 bases are TGTGCCAGCAGTCCGGCAGCAGATACGCAGTATTTT. Translation: CASSPAADTQYF. J is TRBJ2-3 and V is TRBV27, with unresolved D. The CDR3 totals 12 residues. The ends were cut back, 5 bases at V and 4 bases at J, with 7 bases in the middle. Germline V lookup: CDR1 MNHEY, CDR2 SMNVEV (reference sequence).